This TCR beta chain was obtained from a study of T cell repertoires in cytomegalovirus infection. Looking at the study overall: Well-studied HLA-B-restricted epitopes and recently identified HLA-C-restricted epitopes of CMV were both used in the study. Signatures in public TCR beta sequences pointed to both CMV infection and matching HLA type.

A single record per CDR3 protein comes from TCRdb applying MiXCR to the reads. The table includes around 430,000 distinct CDR3 sequences, approximately 42% detected once. Germline V gene lookup returns CDR1 SGHVS and CDR2 FQNEAQ. This CDR3 has 15 amino acids. Between the trimmed V and J ends, which lost 7 bases and 2 bases, there was a span of 18 bases. A word on this clonotype: Antigen: not known.

The chain links TRBV7-8 to TRBJ2-7; D ambiguous. The sequence was obtained from a human donor in good health (CMV status not recorded). Some clones in this sample may be carry-over from other donors' samples. The sample here was cultured PBMCs, taken from culture after CMV antigen stimulation. The CDR3: CASTLGGIRPYEQYF. DNA of the CDR3: TGTGCCAGCACCCTCGGTGGGATCAGGCCCTACGAGCAGTACTTC.